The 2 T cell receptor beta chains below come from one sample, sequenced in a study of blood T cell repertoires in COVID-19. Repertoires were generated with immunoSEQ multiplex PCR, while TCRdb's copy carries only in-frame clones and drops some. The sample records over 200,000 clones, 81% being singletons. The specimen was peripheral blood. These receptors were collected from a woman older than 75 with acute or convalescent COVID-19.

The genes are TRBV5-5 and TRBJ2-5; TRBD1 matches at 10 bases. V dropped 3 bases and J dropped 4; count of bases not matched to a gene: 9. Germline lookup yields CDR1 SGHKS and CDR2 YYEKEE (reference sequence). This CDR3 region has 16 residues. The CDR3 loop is CASSSTGQGVPETQYF. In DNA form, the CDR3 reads TGTGCCAGCAGCTCAACAGGACAGGGGGTCCCAGAGACCCAGTACTTC.

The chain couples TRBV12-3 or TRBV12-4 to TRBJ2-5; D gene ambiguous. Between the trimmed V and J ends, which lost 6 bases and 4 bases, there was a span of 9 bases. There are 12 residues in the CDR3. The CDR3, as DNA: TGTGCCAGCAGCCCCACGGTAGAGACCCAGTACTTC. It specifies CASSPTVETQYF.